This TCR beta chain was recovered during a study of CD8 T cells in Susac syndrome. A word on this clonotype: What it recognizes is unknown.

Reverse transcription of roughly 0.5 to 1 ug RNA was carried out with random hexamers. The immunoSEQ assay covered 54 Vbeta and 13 Jbeta segments for CDR3. TCRdb used MiXCR to reprocess the immunoSEQ multiplex PCR reads, holding one entry per CDR3 protein. The sample has roughly 86,000 distinct CDR3 sequences, roughly 96% seen once. Study results and caveats: TEMRA cells and active patients showed peak Susac CD8+ clonal expansion.

TCR beta sequencing was performed on blood CD8+ and CD4+ T cells. Sequenced input: CD8+ T cells from PBMCs. This clonotype was sampled from a human donor with Susac syndrome.

The CDR3 reads CASSPNGQGHSYEQYF. DNA of the CDR3: TGTGCCAGCAGCCCAAACGGACAGGGACACTCCTACGAGCAGTACTTC. The V gene is TRBV13, the J gene TRBJ2-7, with 8 bases that match TRBD1. In germline, CDR1 is PRHDT, CDR2 FYEKMQ (reference sequence). The CDR3 extends over 16 amino acids. With 5 bases clipped from V and 0 bases from J, the junction kept 9 bases outside the gene matches.